This T cell receptor beta chain derives from a study of Tregs in tolerant kidney transplant recipients. Study-wide points: The most relevant donor-specific Treg TCRbeta repertoire apparently came from expansion with activated donor B cells. Biological reproducibility was not directly addressed, but technical replication error appeared minimal.

Using immunoSEQ multiplex PCR, the repertoire was profiled, and TCRdb retains in-frame clones only, with some absent. The sample shows about 46,000 clones, more than 80% of them seen only once. Regulatory T cells were sorted from thawed PBMCs rested overnight at 37°C with around 180 IU/ml IL-2. Trimming left V 4 bases short and J 2 bases short, with 11 bases between. The V gene's germline CDR1 is LGHNA and CDR2 YNFKEQ. The CDR3 has 15 amino acids. This clone has a single count. The antigen remains unidentified. This TCR came from a human donor in good health. This chain connects TRBV4-2 to TRBJ1-4, with a tentative D call TRBD1 (5 bases). Sequencing used Tregs from blood. The CDR3 here is CASSPAGTTNEKLFF. As DNA, the CDR3 is TGTGCCAGCAGCCCCGCCGGGACCACTAATGAAAAACTGTTTTTT.